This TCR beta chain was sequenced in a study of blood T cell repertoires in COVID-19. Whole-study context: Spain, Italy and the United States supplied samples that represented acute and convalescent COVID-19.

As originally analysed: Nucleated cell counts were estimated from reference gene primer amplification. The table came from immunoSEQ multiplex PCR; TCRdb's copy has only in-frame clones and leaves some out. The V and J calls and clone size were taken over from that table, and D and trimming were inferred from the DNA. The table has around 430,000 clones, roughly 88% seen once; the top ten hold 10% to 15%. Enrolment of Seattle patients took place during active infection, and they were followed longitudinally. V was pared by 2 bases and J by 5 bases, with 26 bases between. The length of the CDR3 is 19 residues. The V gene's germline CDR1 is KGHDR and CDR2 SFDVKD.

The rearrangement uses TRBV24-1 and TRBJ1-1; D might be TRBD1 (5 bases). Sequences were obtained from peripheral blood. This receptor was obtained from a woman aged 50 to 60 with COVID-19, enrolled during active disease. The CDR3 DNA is TGTGCCACCAGTGATTCTAGTTATAGGGGAGATGCCGCGGGGACTGAAGCTTTCTTT. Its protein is CATSDSSYRGDAAGTEAFF.